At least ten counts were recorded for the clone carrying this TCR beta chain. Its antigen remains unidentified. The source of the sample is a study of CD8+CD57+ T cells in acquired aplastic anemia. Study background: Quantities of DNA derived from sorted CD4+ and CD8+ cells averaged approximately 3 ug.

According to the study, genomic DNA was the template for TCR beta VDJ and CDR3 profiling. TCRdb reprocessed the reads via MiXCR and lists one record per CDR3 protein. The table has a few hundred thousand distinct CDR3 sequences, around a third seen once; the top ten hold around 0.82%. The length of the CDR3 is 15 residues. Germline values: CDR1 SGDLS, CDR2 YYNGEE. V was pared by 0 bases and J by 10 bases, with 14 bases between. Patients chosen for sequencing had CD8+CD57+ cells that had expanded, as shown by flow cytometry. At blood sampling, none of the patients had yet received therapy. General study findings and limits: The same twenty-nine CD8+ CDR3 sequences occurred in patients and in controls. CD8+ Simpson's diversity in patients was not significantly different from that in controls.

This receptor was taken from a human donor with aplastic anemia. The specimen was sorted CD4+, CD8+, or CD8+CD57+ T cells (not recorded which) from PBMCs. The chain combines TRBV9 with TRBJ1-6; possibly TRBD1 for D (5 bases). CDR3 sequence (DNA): TGTGCCAGCAGCGTAGAGGTGTCAGGGTCATCACCCCTCCACTTT. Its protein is CASSVEVSGSSPLHF.